These 19 T cell receptor beta chains came from one sample sequenced in a study of blood T cell repertoires in COVID-19 (dated by TCRdb to 2020 to 2021). The library was built by means of the immunoSEQ multiplex PCR assay. TCRdb mirrors the immuneACCESS table, restricted to in-frame sequences. Some clones are absent from its copies; in checked studies, under half trace to an unresolved V gene, and the reason for the others is unknown. The sample has hundreds of thousands of clones on record, roughly nine tenths of them singletons. The ten largest clones capture about 2% of the sample. Sequenced input: peripheral blood. Receptor source: a woman between 45 and 65 years old with acute or convalescent COVID-19.

This clone was found once. The V and J genes are TRBV27 and TRBJ2-7, with a tentative D call TRBD2 (7 bases). The length of the CDR3 is 16 residues. Trimming stripped 2 bases from V and 1 base from J, with 15 bases between. Per germline, CDR1 MNHEY and CDR2 SMNVEV (reference sequence). CDR3 residues: CASSLASGGGSYEQYF. For the CDR3, the DNA is TGTGCCAGCAGTTTAGCTAGCGGAGGGGGTTCCTACGAGCAGTACTTC.

The chain combines TRBV7-2 with TRBJ2-7; TRBD1 matches 8 bases. The CDR3 contains 14 residues. CDR1 is SGHTA and CDR2 is FQGNSA in the germline V gene. V lost 5 bases and J lost 6; bases outside the gene matches: 9. CDR3 sequence reads: CASSTGQAWREQYF. The CDR3 DNA reads as TGTGCCAGCAGCACGGGACAGGCTTGGCGCGAGCAGTACTTC.

The rearrangement uses TRBV6-5 and TRBJ1-4; D call uncertain. This CDR3 region has 15 residues. V lost 3 bases and J lost 8, with 16 bases in between. Germline assignment: CDR1 MNHEY and CDR2 SVGAGI. CDR3 nucleotide sequence: TGTGCCAGCAGTTATGCCCCGCTTTACTCCGAAAAACTGTTTTTT. Encoded protein: CASSYAPLYSEKLFF.

The chain carries TRBV6-5 and TRBJ2-1, with 10 nucleotides matching TRBD2. The CDR3 totals 14 residues. V shed 8 bases, J shed 3 bases, and the junction held 4 bases outside the gene matches. CDR1 and CDR2 from the germline V gene are MNHEY and SVGAGI. This CDR3 is CASQGLAHYNEQFF. In nucleotides, the CDR3 is TGTGCCAGCCAGGGACTAGCGCACTACAATGAGCAGTTCTTC.

This clone was detected once. The rearrangement links TRBV5-4 to TRBJ2-2; 10 bases line up with TRBD2. CDR1 and CDR2 (germline): SGHNT, YYREEE (reference sequence). Trimming removed 1 base from V and 2 bases from J; junction bases left unmatched: 5. The CDR3 has 17 amino acids. The CDR3 sequence: CASSLSGLAANTGELFF. CDR3 bases: TGTGCCAGCAGCTTGAGCGGACTAGCGGCCAACACCGGGGAGCTGTTTTTT. The complete variable domain, with remaining parts taken from reference TRBV5-4 and TRBJ2-2, reads ETGVTQSPTHLIKTRGQQVTLRCSSQSGHNTVSWYQQALGQGPQFIFQYYREEENGRGNFPPRFSGLQFPNYSSELNVNALELDDSALYLCASSLSGLAANTGELFFGEGSRLTVL.

This clone was seen a single time. The DNA for the CDR3 is TGTGCCAGCGGCCACCCGACGGGGAGTGAGCAGTTCTTC. Translated, it gives CASGHPTGSEQFF. J is TRBJ2-1 and V is TRBV11-2, with D possibly being TRBD2 (5 bases). The V end was cut by 8 bases, the J end by 9 bases, with 17 bases between. The CDR3 totals 13 residues. The germline V gene has CDR1 SGHAT and CDR2 FQNNGV.

The sample holds one count of this clone. CDR3 sequence reads: CASSEPDTQYF. CDR3 nucleotide sequence: TGCGCCAGCAGTGAGCCGGATACGCAGTATTTT. V usage is TRBV10-1 and J usage is TRBJ2-3; D not certain. The ends were cut back, 2 bases at V and 6 bases at J, with 3 bases in the middle. CDR3 length equals 11 residues. CDR1 and CDR2 from the germline V gene are WNHNN and SYGVQD (reference sequence).

The chain is built from TRBV11-3 and TRBJ2-1, with D tentatively TRBD1 (6 bases). Germline CDR1 SGHNT, CDR2 YENEEA. The CDR3 runs to 13 residues. Between the trimmed V and J ends, which lost 1 base and 7 bases, there was a span of 8 bases. In DNA form, the CDR3 reads TGTGCCAGCAGCTTAGGGACAGAGAATGAGCAGTTCTTC. It specifies CASSLGTENEQFF. Together with reference TRBV11-3 and TRBJ2-1, the CDR3 gives the full variable domain: EAGVVQSPRYKIIEKKQPVAFWCNPISGHNTLYWYLQNLGQGPELLIRYENEEAVDDSQLPKDRFSAERLKGVDSTLKIQPAELGDSAVYLCASSLGTENEQFFGPGTRLTVL.

V and J are TRBV7-9 and TRBJ1-1; 7 bases are shared with TRBD1. V trimming: 5 bases; J trimming: 5 bases; junction bases outside the gene matches: 11. Germline CDR1 and CDR2: SEHNR and FQNEAQ (reference sequence). The CDR3 is 15 amino acids. The CDR3: CASSPQFDRATEAFF. The CDR3 DNA reads as TGTGCCAGCAGCCCTCAATTTGACAGGGCGACTGAAGCTTTCTTT.

J is TRBJ1-4 and V is TRBV18; the D gene is possibly TRBD1 (6 bases). Deletions cut 2 bases from V and 10 bases from J, with 17 bases between. The CDR3 totals 15 residues. Germline lookup yields CDR1 KGHSH and CDR2 LQKENI. The CDR3: CASSPAAQGLGKLFF. CDR3 nucleotide sequence: TGTGCCAGCTCACCAGCGGCACAGGGCCTAGGAAAACTGTTTTTT.

The chain uses TRBV7-6 and TRBJ2-2, with 7 bases that match TRBD2. This CDR3 comprises 16 residues. The germline CDR1 and CDR2 sequences are SGHVS and FNYEAQ. Trimming removed 5 bases from V and 1 base from J; junction bases left unmatched: 7. CDR3 in DNA: TGTGCCAGCAGCACCCCCGGGGGGATGAACACCGGGGAGCTGTTTTTT. It is translated as CASSTPGGMNTGELFF.

This CDR3 reads CASSQAADTGYGYTF. CDR3 DNA: TGCGCCAGCAGCCAAGCCGCAGACACAGGCTATGGCTACACCTTC. The chain carries TRBV4-1 and TRBJ1-2; the D gene is possibly TRBD1 (5 bases). This CDR3 region has 15 residues. Germline V CDR1 and CDR2: MGHRA, YSYEKL. Trimming left V 1 base short and J 4 bases short, with 13 bases between.

This clone was detected only once. V usage is TRBV7-6 and J usage is TRBJ2-6; maybe TRBD1 (5 bases). V shed 5 bases and J shed 4 bases, with 12 bases lying between them. The CDR3 consists of 15 residues. In germline, CDR1 is SGHVS, CDR2 FNYEAQ. The CDR3 is CASSPRASGANVLTF. CDR3 nucleotides: TGTGCCAGCAGCCCCAGGGCGTCGGGGGCCAACGTCCTGACTTTC.

This clone was observed a single time. The chain links TRBV5-1 to TRBJ2-7; tentatively, D is TRBD1 (5 bases). Trimming took off 0 bases at V and 5 bases at J, with 12 bases between the two ends. Germline lookup yields CDR1 SGHRS and CDR2 YFSETQ. This CDR3 spans 14 amino acids. CDR3 bases: TGCGCCAGCAGCTTGGCTCCAGGGATGGACGAGCAGTACTTC. Its protein is CASSLAPGMDEQYF.

V gene TRBV30 combines with J gene TRBJ2-5; 9 bases match TRBD1. V lost 0 bases, J lost 4 bases, and 3 bases stayed unmatched. This CDR3 is built from 14 residues. The germline V gene has CDR1 GTSNPN and CDR2 SVGIG (reference sequence). CDR3 sequence: CAWSVWGQGETQYF. In nucleotides, the CDR3 is TGTGCCTGGAGTGTATGGGGACAGGGAGAGACCCAGTACTTC. Drawing the rest from reference TRBV30 and TRBJ2-5, the complete variable domain is SQTIHQWPATLVQPVGSPLSLECTVEGTSNPNLYWYRQAAGRGLQLLFYSVGIGQISSEVPQNLSASRPQDRQFILSSKKLLLSDSGFYLCAWSVWGQGETQYFGPGTRLLVL.

V is TRBV27 and J is TRBJ1-5; a weak D match, TRBD1 (6 bases). Germline values: CDR1 MNHEY, CDR2 SMNVEV (reference sequence). The CDR3 totals 14 residues. Trimming took 2 bases from V and 6 from J, leaving 11 bases between them. CDR3 protein: CASSLNGQSQPQHF. The CDR3 DNA sequence: TGTGCCAGCAGTTTAAACGGACAGAGTCAGCCCCAGCATTTT.

This rearrangement joins TRBV11-3 to TRBJ2-1; 7 bases match TRBD2. With 5 bases clipped from V and 10 bases from J, the junction kept 5 bases outside the gene matches. Germline CDR1 SGHNT, CDR2 YENEEA. The CDR3 covers 12 residues. In DNA form, the CDR3 reads TGTGCCAGCAGCGTTAACGGGGGGGAGCAGTTCTTC. Translation: CASSVNGGEQFF.

The chain couples TRBV5-1 to TRBJ2-5; 12 nucleotides match TRBD2. CDR1 is SGHRS, CDR2 YFSETQ, per germline. CDR3 length equals 14 residues. V lost 3 bases, J lost 6 bases, and 3 bases stayed unmatched. The CDR3 coding sequence is TGCGCCAGCAGCTCTGGACTAGCGGGAAAGACCCAGTACTTC. Its protein product is CASSSGLAGKTQYF.

V usage is TRBV24-1 and J usage is TRBJ2-2; no definite D call. This CDR3 region has 12 residues. V was pared by 6 bases and J by 3 bases, with 4 bases between. Germline CDR1 KGHDR, CDR2 SFDVKD. DNA for the CDR3: TGTGCCACCAGTTCGGACACCGGGGAGCTGTTTTTT. Protein sequence: CATSSDTGELFF.